Listed below are T cell receptor beta chains from one sample, sequenced in a study of CXCR3-negative and CXCR3-positive naive CD8 T cells. Following a re-call of the 5' RACE reads, TCRdb has one entry per CDR3 protein and lacks DNA. The listing records tens of thousands of distinct CDR3 sequences. Material: naive CXCR3- CD8+ T cells from blood. The receptors here all came from a human donor in good health. Some clones in this sample may be carry-over from other donors' samples. Both conserved end residues are part of each CDR3. Each record gives: J gene, V gene, CDR3 protein.

TRBJ1-2 | TRBV10-3 | CAIRSDSPVHNYGYTF
TRBJ2-2 | TRBV11-2 | CASSFPRQEANTGELFF
TRBJ1-5 | TRBV9 | CASSESGGPQPQHF
TRBJ1-1 | TRBV10-3 | CAISEAGTNTEAFF
TRBJ2-7 | TRBV28 | CASSPKGGASYEQYF
TRBJ2-7 | TRBV6-6 | CASSYSRFEGSYEQYF
TRBJ1-5 | TRBV19 | CASTRDRGLNQPQHF
TRBJ2-6 | TRBV21-1 | CASSKVPANVLTF
TRBJ2-5 | TRBV7-7 | CASSETSGRYQETQYF
TRBJ1-1 | TRBV7-2 | CASRLGRTGDPRGRTEAFF
TRBJ2-7 | TRBV20-1 | CSARTGTYEQYF
TRBJ2-7 | TRBV13 | CASSQGRAAYEQYF
TRBJ2-1 | TRBV20-1 | CSARDRAGGWSSYNEQFF
TRBJ2-7 | TRBV28 | CASRGGQGGDYEQYF
TRBJ2-6 | TRBV30 | CAWAAGSGANVLTF
TRBJ2-1 | TRBV4-1 | CASSQGGYNEQFF
TRBJ2-7 | TRBV5-6 | CASSLPGEYEQYF
TRBJ2-3 | TRBV6-6 | CASSYSGGTDTQYF
TRBJ2-7 | TRBV14 | CASSQTVGDEQYF
TRBJ1-1 | TRBV18 | CASSRGSGTEAFF
TRBJ2-1 | TRBV5-6 | CASSQTGYNEQFF
TRBJ2-3 | TRBV29-1 | CSVGRGQGNYTDTQYF
TRBJ1-1 | TRBV7-9 | CASSLADETEAFF
TRBJ1-2 | TRBV14 | CASSQGSSLYGYTF